This passage covers 21 T cell receptor beta chains from one sample sequenced in a study of OX40 agonist ivuxolimab in advanced cancers. Sequencing used immunoSEQ multiplex PCR; TCRdb keeps in-frame clones, though not all of them. The sample consists of about 84,000 clones, around nine tenths of them appearing once. This specimen consisted of CD4+ or CD8+ T cells sorted from blood, obtained in a trial of the OX40 agonist ivuxolimab. The origin of the receptors is an adult with an advanced solid tumor such as melanoma, head and neck, liver or kidney cancer.

The rearrangement links TRBV7-9 to TRBJ2-1; 10 bases are shared with TRBD1. Germline V gives CDR1 SEHNR, CDR2 FQNEAQ (reference sequence). With 5 bases clipped from V and 6 bases from J, the junction kept 10 bases outside the gene matches. The CDR3 is made up of 16 amino acids. DNA of the CDR3: TGTGCCAGCAGCAAAAAAAGGGACAGGGGATCCAATGAGCAGTTCTTC. This sequence encodes CASSKKRDRGSNEQFF.

The V gene is TRBV7-3, the J gene TRBJ1-1, with D unclear. The CDR3 runs to 12 residues. The ends were cut back, 0 bases at V and 11 bases at J, with 10 bases in the middle. Germline V CDR1 and CDR2: SGHTA, FQGTGA. The CDR3 coding sequence is TGTGCCAGCAGCTTAACTGGGTGGCGGGCTTTCTTT. Translating it yields CASSLTGWRAFF.

The chain employs TRBV19 and TRBJ1-5; D gene unclear. The CDR3 is 14 amino acids. V was clipped by 6 bases and J by 1 base, with 10 bases between them. Germline CDR1 reads LNHDA; CDR2 reads SQIVND (reference sequence). CDR3: CASSGQYSNQPQHF. The DNA of the CDR3 is TGTGCCAGTAGCGGGCAGTACAGCAATCAGCCCCAGCATTTT.

This rearrangement joins TRBV19 to TRBJ1-1; 8 bases fit TRBD1. V shed 8 bases and J 5 bases; nucleotides not matched to a gene: 4. Germline loops: CDR1 LNHDA, CDR2 SQIVND (reference sequence). The CDR3 is made up of 12 amino acids. CDR3 region: CASGQGGTEAFF. The CDR3 region has the DNA TGTGCCAGTGGACAGGGAGGAACTGAAGCTTTCTTT. Looking up the rest from reference TRBV19 and TRBJ1-1 gives the full variable domain: DGGITQSPKYLFRKEGQNVTLSCEQNLNHDAMYWYRQDPGQGLRLIYYSQIVNDFQKGDIAEGYSVSREKKESFPLTVTSAQKNPTAFYLCASGQGGTEAFFGQGTRLTVV.

The gene calls are TRBV29-1 and TRBJ2-7, with 10 bases identical to TRBD2. V trimming: 6 bases; J trimming: 4 bases; junction bases outside the gene matches: 18. The CDR3 is 17 residues long. The germline CDR1 and CDR2 sequences are SQVTM and ANQGSEA. CDR3 DNA sequence: TGCAGCGTCCTAGGGCTAGCGGGAGAGGCTCCTCCTTACGAGCAGTACTTC. Translating it yields CSVLGLAGEAPPYEQYF.

The chain uses TRBV6-1 and TRBJ2-3, with 10 bases identical to TRBD2. The germline gives CDR1 MNHNS, CDR2 SASEGT. The CDR3 runs to 15 residues. The ends lost 5 bases at V and 5 bases at J; junction bases unmatched: 7. The CDR3 here is CASSFTSGMGDTQYF. DNA for the CDR3: TGTGCCAGCAGTTTCACTAGCGGGATGGGAGATACGCAGTATTTT.

A single count supports this clone. The chain employs TRBV6-5 and TRBJ1-1; D possibly corresponds to TRBD1 (6 bases). Trimming took off 6 bases at V and 4 bases at J, with 12 bases between the two ends. CDR1 and CDR2 from the germline V gene are MNHEY and SVGAGI. The CDR3 spans 13 residues. The CDR3 nucleotides are TGTGCCAGCAGGCCCCGGACAGCCACTGAAGCTTTCTTT. Translation: CASRPRTATEAFF.

The rearrangement links TRBV10-3 to TRBJ2-2; 14 positions match TRBD2. Losses at the gene ends were 4 bases for V and 5 bases for J; bases not matched to a gene: 3. The CDR3 has 16 amino acids. Germline assignment: CDR1 ENHRY and CDR2 SYGVKD. The CDR3 here is CAISGGLAGGTGELFF. The CDR3 DNA reads TGTGCCATCAGTGGCGGACTAGCGGGAGGTACCGGGGAGCTGTTTTTT.

The rearrangement uses TRBV5-1 and TRBJ2-3; 7 positions match TRBD2. Germline loops: CDR1 SGHRS, CDR2 YFSETQ. Trimming at V came to 0 bases and at J to 2 bases, leaving 6 bases not matched to a gene. The CDR3 extends over 16 amino acids. This CDR3 reads CASSLGPAGFTDTQYF. The CDR3 DNA reads as TGCGCCAGCAGCTTGGGGCCAGCGGGATTCACAGATACGCAGTATTTT.

The CDR3 protein is CASSPTGPGNQPQHF. In DNA form, the CDR3 reads TGTGCCAGCAGTCCGACAGGGCCCGGCAATCAGCCCCAGCATTTT. The chain links TRBV6-5 to TRBJ1-5; 7 nucleotides agree with TRBD1. V lost 5 bases and J lost 2; bases outside the gene matches: 6. The CDR3 sequence is 15 residues long. Germline values: CDR1 MNHEY, CDR2 SVGAGI.

The chain is built from TRBV28 and TRBJ1-1; D remains ambiguous. The CDR3 has 13 residues. Germline-derived CDR1 and CDR2 are MDHEN and SYDVKM. The germline V and J ends were trimmed by 6 bases and 1 base, with 9 bases remaining between them. The CDR3 sequence: CASRDSGNTEAFF. The DNA of the CDR3 is TGTGCCAGCAGGGACTCCGGGAACACTGAAGCTTTCTTT.

The rearrangement uses TRBV11-3 and TRBJ1-4; D is possibly TRBD1 (5 bases). The CDR3 runs to 14 residues. The V and J ends lost 5 bases and 3 bases respectively, with 10 bases between them. The germline gives CDR1 SGHNT, CDR2 YENEEA. The CDR3 protein is CASSPGGANEKLFF. DNA for the CDR3: TGTGCCAGCAGCCCGGGAGGGGCTAATGAAAAACTGTTTTTT.

This chain links TRBV6-5 with TRBJ2-1, with 7 bases lining up with TRBD1. CDR1 MNHEY and CDR2 SVGAGI come from the germline V gene. V lost 6 bases, J lost 12 bases, and 11 bases stayed unmatched. The CDR3 sequence is 13 residues long. The CDR3 DNA is TGTGCCAGCAGCTACAGGACAGGTGGAGGGCAGTTCTTC. It is translated as CASSYRTGGGQFF.

The chain is built from TRBV9 and TRBJ2-7; 11 bases are shared with TRBD1. The J segment lost 2 bases and the V segment lost 4 bases, leaving 2 bases of the junction unmatched. The length of the CDR3 is 14 residues. CDR1 is SGDLS, CDR2 YYNGEE, per germline. The DNA for the CDR3 is TGTGCCAGCAGCCCGGGACAGGGGGCCTACGAGCAGTACTTC. Translation gives CASSPGQGAYEQYF.

V gene TRBV19 combines with J gene TRBJ2-1; 9 nucleotides line up with TRBD2. The V gene's germline CDR1 is LNHDA and CDR2 SQIVND (reference sequence). The CDR3 covers 16 residues. The junction had 7 bases not matched to a gene; V was cut back by 5 bases and J by 2 bases. The CDR3 loop reads CASSFLAGPTYNEQFF. As DNA, the CDR3 is TGTGCCAGTAGTTTCCTAGCGGGACCGACCTACAATGAGCAGTTCTTC.

The chain employs TRBV5-4 and TRBJ2-3, with 11 bases identical to TRBD2. V lost 3 bases, J lost 6 bases, and 3 bases stayed unmatched. CDR1 SGHNT and CDR2 YYREEE come from the germline V gene (reference sequence). The CDR3 length is 14 residues. In DNA, the CDR3 is TGTGCCAGCAGCTCTAGCGGGGGGTGGGATACGCAGTATTTT. Amino acids: CASSSSGGWDTQYF.

V and J are TRBV19 and TRBJ2-4; 11 nucleotides agree with TRBD1. The CDR3 spans 16 residues. J was trimmed by 4 bases and V by 10 bases; bases with no gene match: 12. Germline V gene sequence: CDR1 LNHDA, CDR2 SQIVND (reference sequence). CDR3 DNA sequence: TGTGCCACCTGGGGGACAGGGGGTGATAGAAAAAACATTCAGTACTTC. This gives the protein CATWGTGGDRKNIQYF.

This chain uses TRBV18 with TRBJ2-1; 9 bases match TRBD2. The germline gives CDR1 KGHSH, CDR2 LQKENI. V was pared by 3 bases and J by 9 bases, with 6 bases of the junction left unmatched. The CDR3 spans 14 residues. The CDR3 sequence is CASSPAGGPGEQFF. The CDR3, as DNA: TGTGCCAGCTCACCGGCGGGGGGGCCTGGTGAGCAGTTCTTC.

The rearrangement links TRBV6-6 to TRBJ2-7; 8 nucleotides line up with TRBD2. V gave up 7 bases and J gave up 6 bases; unmatched junction bases: 17. Germline V CDR1 and CDR2: MNHNY, SVGAGI (reference sequence). CDR3 length: 16 residues. CDR3 coding DNA: TGTGCCAGCATTCCAACGGGGGGGGCCACCAGAGGCGAGCAGTACTTC. Residues: CASIPTGGATRGEQYF.

This sequence joins TRBV29-1 and TRBJ2-3, with D unclear. V was trimmed by 3 bases and J by 2 bases, leaving 9 bases between them. This CDR3 has 13 amino acids. Germline V gene sequence: CDR1 SQVTM, CDR2 ANQGSEA. CDR3 loop: CSVDVGYTDTQYF. The CDR3 DNA follows: TGCAGCGTTGATGTGGGGTACACAGATACGCAGTATTTT.

This CDR3 reads CSVFSGAAYEQYF. DNA for the CDR3: TGCAGCGTTTTCTCCGGGGCGGCCTACGAGCAGTACTTC. V gene TRBV29-1 combines with J gene TRBJ2-7; D tentatively fits TRBD1 or TRBD2 (5 bases each). The CDR3 contains 13 residues. Trimming pared 5 bases from V and 2 bases from J, leaving 13 bases between. Per germline, CDR1 SQVTM and CDR2 ANQGSEA.